This TCR beta chain originates from a study of OX40 agonist ivuxolimab in advanced cancers. Study at large: Across the patients, intravenous ivuxolimab was delivered every 2 weeks at 0.01 to 10 mg/kg. Partial response was recorded in three patients: one hepatocellular carcinoma and two cutaneous melanoma cases. Study-level points and caveats: Both blood CD4+ and CD8+ T cells showed clonal growth by week 6 at 0.1 to 3.0 mg/kg.

There are 16 residues in the CDR3. In germline, CDR1 is MRHNA, CDR2 SNTAGT. Concerning this clone: Its antigen remains unknown.

Clones were sequenced by immunoSEQ multiplex PCR, and TCRdb holds only the in-frame ones, with some missing. This sample carries some 8,000 clones, more than 60% of them seen once, and the ten largest clones take around 17%. The rearrangement joins TRBV6-4 to TRBJ1-3, with 7 bases matching TRBD1. TRBJ2-2 matches the DNA end more closely, so the J call is doubtful. The input for sequencing was CD4+ or CD8+ T cells sorted from blood, taken in a trial of the OX40 agonist ivuxolimab. The TCR comes from an adult with an advanced solid tumor such as melanoma, head and neck, liver or kidney cancer. The CDR3 coding sequence is TGTGCCAGCAGTGACGCATGGGGACAGCCCACCGGGGAGCTGTTTTTT. It encodes CASSDAWGQPTGELFF.